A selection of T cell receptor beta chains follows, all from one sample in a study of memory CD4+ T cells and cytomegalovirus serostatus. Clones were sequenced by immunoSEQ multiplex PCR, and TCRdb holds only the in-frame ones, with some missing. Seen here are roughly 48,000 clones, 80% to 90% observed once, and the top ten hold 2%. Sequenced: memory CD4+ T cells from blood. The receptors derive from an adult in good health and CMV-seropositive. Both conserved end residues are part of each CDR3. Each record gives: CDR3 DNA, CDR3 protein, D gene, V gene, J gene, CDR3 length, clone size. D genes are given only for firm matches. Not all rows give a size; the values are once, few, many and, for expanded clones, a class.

TGTGCCAGCAGTGCTGCTCTCGGGGGGGCCGCGTACTTC,CASSAALGGAAYF,TRBD2,TRBV27,TRBJ2-7,13,NA
TGTGCCAGCATTTACCCCGGAGGCTATGGCTACACCTTC,CASIYPGGYGYTF,NA,TRBV6-1,TRBJ1-2,13,NA
TGTGCCAGCAGGCCCGGGACAGGTCAGGGAAAACTGTTTTTT,CASRPGTGQGKLFF,TRBD1,TRBV6-5,TRBJ1-4,14,NA
TGTGCCAGCAGCAGGCTCGGGGATGAAAAACTGTTTTTT,CASSRLGDEKLFF,NA,TRBV6-5,TRBJ1-4,13,NA
TGTGCCAGCATGGGGGACTCCTCGGGGTATGGCTACACCTTC,CASMGDSSGYGYTF,NA,TRBV6-1,TRBJ1-2,14,NA
TGTGCCAGCAGAGTGACTAGCGGTCCCCAAGAGACCCAGTACTTC,CASRVTSGPQETQYF,TRBD2,TRBV7-2,TRBJ2-5,15,NA
TGTGCCAGCAGGAAGGGAAGGAGCAATCAGCCCCAGCATTTT,CASRKGRSNQPQHF,NA,TRBV6-5,TRBJ1-5,14,once
TGCGCCAGCAGTAAGGACGGAATGAACACTGAAGCTTTCTTT,CASSKDGMNTEAFF,NA,TRBV5-1,TRBJ1-1,14,NA
TGTGCCAGCAGCTTTCGGCAGAGTGGCGGCACTGAAGCTTTCTTT,CASSFRQSGGTEAFF,NA,TRBV7-2,TRBJ1-1,15,NA
TGTGCCAGCAGACCTGGATTCCTGAACACTGAAGCTTTCTTT,CASRPGFLNTEAFF,NA,TRBV11-2,TRBJ1-1,14,NA
TGTGCCTGGACCGCGGGCCTTGATGGAAACACCATATATTTT,CAWTAGLDGNTIYF,NA,TRBV30,TRBJ1-3,14,NA
TGTGCCAGCGGTCGACCTGGACCTGGTGATGGCTACACCTTC,CASGRPGPGDGYTF,NA,TRBV28,TRBJ1-2,14,medium-sized
TGCGCCAGCAGCCTACAAACAGAGGGGGAGCAGTACTTC,CASSLQTEGEQYF,NA,TRBV5-1,TRBJ2-7,13,NA
TGTGCCAGCAGTTTAGGACGACCCTCTGGAAACACCATATATTTT,CASSLGRPSGNTIYF,NA,TRBV28,TRBJ1-3,15,NA
TGTGCCAGTAGATTCCGAAACACTGAAGCTTTCTTT,CASRFRNTEAFF,NA,TRBV19,TRBJ1-1,12,few
TGTGCCAGCAGTTTAGGGCAGGGCGAGCAGTACTTC,CASSLGQGEQYF,NA,TRBV28,TRBJ2-7,12,NA
TGTGCCAGCAGCCGAGGGGAGAGGTATACTAACTATGGCTACACCTTC,CASSRGERYTNYGYTF,NA,TRBV21-1,TRBJ1-2,16,NA
TGTGCCAGCAGCCCACGACCGACCGGGGAGCAGTACTTC,CASSPRPTGEQYF,NA,TRBV9,TRBJ2-7,13,few
TGTGCCAGCAGTGACCAGAGGCCCCAGGACTATGGCTACACCTTC,CASSDQRPQDYGYTF,NA,TRBV6-4,TRBJ1-2,15,NA
TGTGCCACCACCGACCTAGGACGGGGGAATCAGCCCCAGCATTTT,CATTDLGRGNQPQHF,NA,TRBV15,TRBJ1-5,15,NA
TGTGCCAGCAGACTCCGGGACAGCTACGAGCAGTACTTC,CASRLRDSYEQYF,TRBD1,TRBV6-1,TRBJ2-7,13,NA
TGTGCCAGCAGCTACGGGACAGGGGGGTTTGAGACCCAGTACTTC,CASSYGTGGFETQYF,TRBD1,TRBV5-6,TRBJ2-5,15,NA
TGTGCCAGCAGCTGGGCCGGGCTAGCGGGAAGCACAGATACGCAGTATTTT,CASSWAGLAGSTDTQYF,TRBD2,TRBV7-2,TRBJ2-3,17,NA
TGTGCCAGCAGCTTGGGTTCGGCGGACGTTAATCAGCCCCAGCATTTT,CASSLGSADVNQPQHF,NA,TRBV7-2,TRBJ1-5,16,few
TGTGCCAGCAGCCTAGCTGGGGGGCGAACAGAGACCCAGTACTTC,CASSLAGGRTETQYF,NA,TRBV7-8,TRBJ2-5,15,NA
TGTGCCAGCAGCTTAGCGGCACAGCGGGACGGGACCGGGGAGCTGTTTTTT,CASSLAAQRDGTGELFF,TRBD2,TRBV7-9,TRBJ2-2,17,NA
TGTGCCAGCAGCATTACTAGCGGCTCGCCCTCCGAGCAGTTCTTC,CASSITSGSPSEQFF,TRBD2,TRBV6-5,TRBJ2-1,15,NA
TGTGCCAGCAGTGAAACCGACTATGGCTACACCTTC,CASSETDYGYTF,NA,TRBV2,TRBJ1-2,12,NA
TGCGCCAGCAGCATTACTAGTTACAATGAGCAGTTCTTC,CASSITSYNEQFF,NA,TRBV5-1,TRBJ2-1,13,NA
TGTGCCAGCAGTGAGGGAGGTTACAATCAGCCCCAGCATTTT,CASSEGGYNQPQHF,NA,TRBV6-1,TRBJ1-5,14,NA
TGCGCCAGCAGCCAGGGGTATGGAAACACCATATATTTT,CASSQGYGNTIYF,NA,TRBV10-1,TRBJ1-3,13,NA
TGTGCCAGCAGCCCGAGGGTAGCCGGCGGGAACGAGCAGTACTTC,CASSPRVAGGNEQYF,NA,TRBV4-2,TRBJ2-7,15,few
TGTGTCAGAAGCTCGGACAGGGGGGAGACCCAGTACTTC,CVRSSDRGETQYF,NA,TRBV7-5,TRBJ2-5,13,NA
TGTGCCAGCAGCCGTCGGACGGAGGGGACTGAAGCTTTCTTT,CASSRRTEGTEAFF,NA,TRBV13,TRBJ1-1,14,NA
TGTGCCAGCAGTTGGACAGGGTATGGCTACACCTTC,CASSWTGYGYTF,TRBD1,TRBV28,TRBJ1-2,12,NA
TGTGCCAGCAGCGTGGGGGGCGGGAGGGCCGAAGATACGCAGTATTTT,CASSVGGGRAEDTQYF,TRBD2,TRBV5-4,TRBJ2-3,16,NA
TGTGCCAGCAGTTACTCGAGTACTAGGGATACGCAGTATTTT,CASSYSSTRDTQYF,NA,TRBV6-6,TRBJ2-3,14,NA